This entry concerns a single T cell receptor (beta chain). Together with a sample-barcoded 5' primer, a J-beta primer mix was included in a second PCR lasting roughly 6 to 12 cycles. Each CDR3 protein gets one entry after TCRdb re-called the 5' RACE reads with MiXCR. The profile shows roughly 900,000 distinct CDR3 sequences, around 48% of them singletons. This entry comes from a study of blood T cells in healthy people across ages. Investigators took around 11 milliliters of peripheral blood from every donor. The CDR3 has 15 residues. Deletions cut 0 bases from V and 1 base from J, with 7 bases between. The germline V gene has CDR1 SGHDN and CDR2 FVKESK.

The sequencing sample was made of blood. This chain connects TRBV14 to TRBJ1-3; D is undetermined. The sequence was obtained from a man aged 25-40 years in good health. The CDR3 DNA reads as TGTGCCAGCAGCCAAGATTGGATTTCTGGAAACACCATATATTTT. It yields the protein CASSQDWISGNTIYF.